The entry below gives a single TCR beta chain sequence along with its context. A junction boundary mismatches the germline segment, possibly from a read error. These data come from a study of tumor and adjacent non-tumor tissue in lung cancer. Study details: Stage I to III disease affected about nine men and 5 women aged about 31 to 85.

This sample's RNA came from whole unsorted tissue. The normal lung tissue was taken more than 3 cm from the tumor edge. The library came from three nested PCR rounds adapted from ARM-PCR protocols. MiXCR was run by TCRdb on the multiplex PCR reads, yielding one entry per CDR3 protein. Of approximately 80,000 distinct CDR3 sequences in the sample, 80% to 90% are singletons; the top ten hold 40% to 65%. Germline V gene lookup returns CDR1 DFQATT and CDR2 SNEGSKA (reference sequence). CDR3 length: 16 residues. The receptor's source is a man between 60 and 75 years old with non-small cell lung cancer. The sample taken for sequencing was distant non-tumor lung tissue. The chain recombines TRBV20-1 with TRBJ2-4, with 7 bases aligning to TRBD2. This chain's CDR3 is CNAGLGPAGLMDIQYF. Here the CDR3 DNA reads TGCAATGCTGGTTTAGGACCAGCGGGACTAATGGACATTCAGTACTTC.